The sequence of this TCR beta chain was determined in a study of CDR3 diversity in severe acne. This clonotype was counted a few times. TCRdb fed the PCR reads into MiXCR, producing one record per CDR3 protein. The sample includes around 91,000 distinct CDR3 sequences, under 65% seen only once; the top ten take 13% to 15%. The CDR3 loop spans 16 amino acids. Germline assignment: CDR1 DFQATT and CDR2 SNEGSKA (reference sequence). V shed 6 bases, J shed 9 bases, and the junction held 15 bases outside the gene matches. The TCR sequence derives from a male donor in good health, without acne. The sequencing sample was made of blood. The chain recombines TRBV20-1 with TRBJ1-6, with 9 bases lining up with TRBD1. Here the CDR3 DNA reads TGCAGTGCCGACGTCCCGACAGGGGGACCCAGTTCACCCCTCCACTTT. This gives the protein CSADVPTGGPSSPLHF.